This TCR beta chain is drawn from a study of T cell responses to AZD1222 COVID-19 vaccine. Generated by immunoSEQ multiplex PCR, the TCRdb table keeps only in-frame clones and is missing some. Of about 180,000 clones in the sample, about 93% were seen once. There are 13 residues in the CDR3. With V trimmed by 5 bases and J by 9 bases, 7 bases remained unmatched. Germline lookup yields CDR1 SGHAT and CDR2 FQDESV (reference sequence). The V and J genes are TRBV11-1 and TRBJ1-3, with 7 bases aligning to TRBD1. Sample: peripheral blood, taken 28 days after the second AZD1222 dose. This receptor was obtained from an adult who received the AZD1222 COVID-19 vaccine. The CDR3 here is CASSKARGGTIYF. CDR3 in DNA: TGTGCCAGCAGCAAAGCCAGGGGGGGCACCATATATTTT.